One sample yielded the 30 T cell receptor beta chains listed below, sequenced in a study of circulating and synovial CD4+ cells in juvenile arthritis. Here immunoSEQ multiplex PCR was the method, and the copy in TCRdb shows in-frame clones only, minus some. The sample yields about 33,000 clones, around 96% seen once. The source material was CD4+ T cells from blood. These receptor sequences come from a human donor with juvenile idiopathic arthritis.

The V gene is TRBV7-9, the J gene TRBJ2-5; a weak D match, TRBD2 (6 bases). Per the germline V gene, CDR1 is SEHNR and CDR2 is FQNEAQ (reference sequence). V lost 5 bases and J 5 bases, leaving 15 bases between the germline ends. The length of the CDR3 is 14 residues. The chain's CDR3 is CASSLTRDWETQYF. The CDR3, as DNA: TGTGCCAGCAGCCTTACGAGGGACTGGGAGACCCAGTACTTC.

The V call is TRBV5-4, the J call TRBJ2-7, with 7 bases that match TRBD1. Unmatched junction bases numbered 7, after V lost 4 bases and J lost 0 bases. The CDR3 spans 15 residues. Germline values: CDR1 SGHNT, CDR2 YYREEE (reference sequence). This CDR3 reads CASSLPRDSSYEQYF. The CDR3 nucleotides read TGTGCCAGCAGCCTGCCCCGGGACAGCTCCTACGAGCAGTACTTC.

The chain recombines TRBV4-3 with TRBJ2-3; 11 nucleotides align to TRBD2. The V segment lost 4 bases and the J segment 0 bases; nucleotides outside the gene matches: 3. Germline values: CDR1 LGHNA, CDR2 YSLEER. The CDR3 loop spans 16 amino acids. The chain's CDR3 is CASSPTSGVSTDTQYF. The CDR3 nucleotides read TGCGCCAGCAGCCCGACTAGCGGGGTTAGCACAGATACGCAGTATTTT.

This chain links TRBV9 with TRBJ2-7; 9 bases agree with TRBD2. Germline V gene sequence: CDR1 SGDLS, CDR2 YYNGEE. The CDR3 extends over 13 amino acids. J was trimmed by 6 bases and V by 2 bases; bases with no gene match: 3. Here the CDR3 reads CASSVSGSSEQYF. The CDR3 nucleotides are TGTGCCAGCAGCGTTAGCGGGAGCAGCGAGCAGTACTTC.

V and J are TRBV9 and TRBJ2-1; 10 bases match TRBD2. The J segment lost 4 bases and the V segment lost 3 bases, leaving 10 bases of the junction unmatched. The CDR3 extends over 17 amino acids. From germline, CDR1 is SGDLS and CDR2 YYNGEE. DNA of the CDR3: TGTGCCAGCAGCGCCCGCGCTAGCGGGGGTCCTTACAATGAGCAGTTCTTC. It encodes CASSARASGGPYNEQFF.

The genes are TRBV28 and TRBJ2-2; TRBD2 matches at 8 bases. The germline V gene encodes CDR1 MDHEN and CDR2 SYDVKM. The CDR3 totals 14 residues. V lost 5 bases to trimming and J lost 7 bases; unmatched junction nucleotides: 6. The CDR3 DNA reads TGTGCCAGCAGTATTAGCGGGGCGGTCGGGGAGCTGTTTTTT. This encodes CASSISGAVGELFF. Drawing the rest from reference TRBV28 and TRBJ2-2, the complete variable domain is DVKVTQSSRYLVKRTGEKVFLECVQDMDHENMFWYRQDPGLGLRLIYFSYDVKMKEKGDIPEGYSVSREKKERFSLILESASTNQTSMYLCASSISGAVGELFFGEGSRLTVL.

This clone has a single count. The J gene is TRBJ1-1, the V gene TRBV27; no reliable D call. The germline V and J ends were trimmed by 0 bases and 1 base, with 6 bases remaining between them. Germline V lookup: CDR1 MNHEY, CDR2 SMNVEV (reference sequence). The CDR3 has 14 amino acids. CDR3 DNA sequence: TGTGCCAGCAGTTTATCTGGCGGGAACACTGAAGCTTTCTTT. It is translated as CASSLSGGNTEAFF.

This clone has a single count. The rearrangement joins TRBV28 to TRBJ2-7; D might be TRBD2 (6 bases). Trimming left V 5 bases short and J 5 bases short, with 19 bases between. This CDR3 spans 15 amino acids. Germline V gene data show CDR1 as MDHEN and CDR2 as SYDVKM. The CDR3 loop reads CASSGKWGPGDEQYF. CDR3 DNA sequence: TGTGCCAGCAGTGGCAAGTGGGGTCCGGGGGACGAGCAGTACTTC.

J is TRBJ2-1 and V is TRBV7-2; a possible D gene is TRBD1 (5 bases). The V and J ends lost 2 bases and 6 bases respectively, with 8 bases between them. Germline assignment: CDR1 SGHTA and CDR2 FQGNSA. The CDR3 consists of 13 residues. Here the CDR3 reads CASSLQGVNEQFF. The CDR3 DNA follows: TGTGCCAGCAGCTTACAGGGTGTCAATGAGCAGTTCTTC. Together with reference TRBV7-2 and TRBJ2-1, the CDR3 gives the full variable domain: GAGVSQSPSNKVTEKGKDVELRCDPISGHTALYWYRQSLGQGLEFLIYFQGNSAPDKSGLPSDRFSAERTGGSVSTLTIQRTQQEDSAVYLCASSLQGVNEQFFGPGTRLTVL.

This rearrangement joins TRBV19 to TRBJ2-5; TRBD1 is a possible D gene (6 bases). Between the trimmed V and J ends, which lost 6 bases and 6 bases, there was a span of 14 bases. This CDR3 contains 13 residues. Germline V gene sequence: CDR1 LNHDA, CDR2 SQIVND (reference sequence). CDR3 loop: CASRAGAGKTQYF. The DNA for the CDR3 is TGTGCCAGTAGGGCAGGGGCCGGGAAGACCCAGTACTTC.

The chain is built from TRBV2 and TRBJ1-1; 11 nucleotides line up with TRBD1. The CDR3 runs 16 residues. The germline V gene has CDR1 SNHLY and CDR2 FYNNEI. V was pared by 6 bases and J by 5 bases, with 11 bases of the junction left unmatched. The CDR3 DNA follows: TGTGCCAGCAGGGTGATACCGGGACAGGGGGAAACTGAAGCTTTCTTT. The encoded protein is CASRVIPGQGETEAFF.

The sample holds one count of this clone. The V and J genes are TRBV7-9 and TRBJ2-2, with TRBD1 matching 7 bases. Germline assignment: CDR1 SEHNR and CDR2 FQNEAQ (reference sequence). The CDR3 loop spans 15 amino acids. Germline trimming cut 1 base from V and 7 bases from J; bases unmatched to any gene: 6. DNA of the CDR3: TGTGCCAGCAGCTTAGGAGGGGGCAATGGCGGGGAGCTGTTTTTT. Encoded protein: CASSLGGGNGGELFF.

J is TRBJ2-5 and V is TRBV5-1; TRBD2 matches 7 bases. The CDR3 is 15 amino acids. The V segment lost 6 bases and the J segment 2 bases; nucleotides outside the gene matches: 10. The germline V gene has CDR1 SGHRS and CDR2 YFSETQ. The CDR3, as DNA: TGCGCCAGCACGGGGGGTTTAGCGGCACAAGAGACCCAGTACTTC. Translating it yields CASTGGLAAQETQYF.

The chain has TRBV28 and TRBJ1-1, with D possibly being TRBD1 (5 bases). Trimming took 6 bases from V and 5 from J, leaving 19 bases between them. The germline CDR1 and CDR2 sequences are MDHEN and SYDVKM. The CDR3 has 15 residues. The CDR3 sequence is CASRSGAGGWTEAFF. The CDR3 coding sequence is TGTGCCAGCAGGAGTGGTGCCGGGGGTTGGACTGAAGCTTTCTTT.

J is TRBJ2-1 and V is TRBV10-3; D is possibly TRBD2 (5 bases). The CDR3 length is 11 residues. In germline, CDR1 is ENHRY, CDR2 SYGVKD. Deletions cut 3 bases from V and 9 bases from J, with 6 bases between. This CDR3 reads CAISDLAEQFF. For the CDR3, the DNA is TGTGCCATCAGTGACCTAGCTGAGCAGTTCTTC.

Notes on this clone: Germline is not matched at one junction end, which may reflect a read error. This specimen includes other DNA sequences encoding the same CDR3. CDR3 protein: CASSRAGTGRNSPLHF. The CDR3 DNA reads as TGTGCCAGCAGCCGCGCGGGGACAGGGCGTAATTCCCCCCTCCACTTT. This chain links TRBV5-4 with TRBJ1-6, with 9 bases aligning to TRBD1. CDR1 and CDR2 (germline): SGHNT, YYREEE (reference sequence). CDR3 size: 16 residues.

The CDR3 coding sequence is TGTGCCAGCAGCACCTGGGGACAGGGGGACACCGGGGAGCTGTTTTTT. Its protein is CASSTWGQGDTGELFF. This sequence joins TRBV9 and TRBJ2-2; 11 positions agree with TRBD1. Germline V gives CDR1 SGDLS, CDR2 YYNGEE. The V and J ends lost 4 bases and 3 bases, in that order; junction bases with no gene match: 5. The CDR3 has 16 residues.

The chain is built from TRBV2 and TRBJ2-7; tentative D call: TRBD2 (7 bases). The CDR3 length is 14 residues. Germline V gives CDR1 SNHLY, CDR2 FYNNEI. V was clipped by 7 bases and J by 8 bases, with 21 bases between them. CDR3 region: CASNLGGGPSKQYF. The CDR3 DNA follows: TGTGCCAGCAACTTAGGGGGAGGGCCGTCGAAGCAGTACTTC.

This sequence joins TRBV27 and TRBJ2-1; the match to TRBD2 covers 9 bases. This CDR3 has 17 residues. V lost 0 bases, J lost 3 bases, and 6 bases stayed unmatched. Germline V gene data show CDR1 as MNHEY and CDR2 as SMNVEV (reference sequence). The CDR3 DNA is TGTGCCAGCAGTTTATCACTAGCGGGCACTTACTACAATGAGCAGTTCTTC. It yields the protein CASSLSLAGTYYNEQFF.

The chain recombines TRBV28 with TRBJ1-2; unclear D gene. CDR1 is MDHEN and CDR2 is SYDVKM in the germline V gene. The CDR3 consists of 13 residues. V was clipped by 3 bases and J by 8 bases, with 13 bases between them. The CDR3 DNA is TGTGCCAGCAGTTTTACTGGGGAGTGGGGCTACACCTTC. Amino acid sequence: CASSFTGEWGYTF.

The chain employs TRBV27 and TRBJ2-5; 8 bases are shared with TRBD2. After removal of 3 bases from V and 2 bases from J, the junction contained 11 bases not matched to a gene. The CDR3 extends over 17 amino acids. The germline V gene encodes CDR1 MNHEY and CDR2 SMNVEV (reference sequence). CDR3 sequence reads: CASSLLRGDPNQETQYF. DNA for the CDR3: TGTGCCAGCAGTTTGTTGCGGGGGGATCCCAATCAAGAGACCCAGTACTTC.

The CDR3 region is CATSIRDRANEQYF. CDR3 bases: TGTGCCACCAGCATCCGGGACAGGGCCAACGAGCAGTACTTC. V gene TRBV15 combines with J gene TRBJ2-7, with TRBD1 identical over 9 bases. J lost 5 bases, V lost 4 bases, and 6 bases had no gene match. Germline V gives CDR1 LNHNV, CDR2 YYDKDF (reference sequence). CDR3 size: 14 residues.

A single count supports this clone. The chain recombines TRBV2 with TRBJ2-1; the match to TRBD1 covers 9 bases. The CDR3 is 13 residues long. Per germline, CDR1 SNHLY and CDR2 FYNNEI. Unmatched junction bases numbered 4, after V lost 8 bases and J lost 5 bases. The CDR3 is CASRDRVNNEQFF. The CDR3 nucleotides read TGTGCCAGCCGGGACAGGGTCAACAATGAGCAGTTCTTC.

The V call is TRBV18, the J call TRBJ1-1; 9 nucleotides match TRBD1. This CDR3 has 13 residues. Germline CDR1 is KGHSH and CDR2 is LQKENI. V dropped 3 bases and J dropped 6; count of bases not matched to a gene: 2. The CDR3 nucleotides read TGTGCCAGCTCACCTCGGACAGGGGCTGAAGCTTTCTTT. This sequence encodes CASSPRTGAEAFF.

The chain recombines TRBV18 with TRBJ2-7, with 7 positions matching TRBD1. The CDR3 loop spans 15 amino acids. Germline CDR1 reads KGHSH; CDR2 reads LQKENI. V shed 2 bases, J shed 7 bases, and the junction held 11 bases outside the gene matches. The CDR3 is CASSPRGRERGEQYF. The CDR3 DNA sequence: TGTGCCAGCTCACCAAGGGGGCGAGAACGTGGGGAGCAGTACTTC.

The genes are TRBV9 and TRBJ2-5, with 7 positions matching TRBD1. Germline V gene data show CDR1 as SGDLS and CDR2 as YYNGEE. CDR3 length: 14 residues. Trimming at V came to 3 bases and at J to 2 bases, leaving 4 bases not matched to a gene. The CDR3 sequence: CASSEGAAQETQYF. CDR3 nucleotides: TGTGCCAGCAGCGAGGGGGCAGCTCAAGAGACCCAGTACTTC.

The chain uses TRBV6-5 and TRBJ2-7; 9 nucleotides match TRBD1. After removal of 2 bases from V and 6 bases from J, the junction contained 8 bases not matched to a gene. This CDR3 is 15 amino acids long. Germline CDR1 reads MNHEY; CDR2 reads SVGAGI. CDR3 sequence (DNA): TGTGCCAGCAGTTACAGCCCTGGGACAGGGTCCGAGCAGTACTTC. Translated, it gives CASSYSPGTGSEQYF.

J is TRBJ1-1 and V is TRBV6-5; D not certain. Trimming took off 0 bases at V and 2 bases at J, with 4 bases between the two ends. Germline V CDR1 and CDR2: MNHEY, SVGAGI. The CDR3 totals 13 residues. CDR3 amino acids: CASSYSRNTEAFF. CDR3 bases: TGTGCCAGCAGTTACTCTAGAAACACTGAAGCTTTCTTT.

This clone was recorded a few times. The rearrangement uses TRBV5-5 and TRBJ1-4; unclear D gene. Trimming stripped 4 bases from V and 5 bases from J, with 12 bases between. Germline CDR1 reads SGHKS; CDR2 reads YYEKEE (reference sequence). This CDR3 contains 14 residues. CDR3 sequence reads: CASSTFFQNEKLFF. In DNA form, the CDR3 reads TGTGCCAGCAGCACATTCTTCCAGAATGAAAAACTGTTTTTT.

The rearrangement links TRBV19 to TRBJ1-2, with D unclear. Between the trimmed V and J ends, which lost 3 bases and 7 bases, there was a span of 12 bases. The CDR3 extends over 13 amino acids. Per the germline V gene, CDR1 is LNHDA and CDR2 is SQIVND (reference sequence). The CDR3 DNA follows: TGTGCCAGTAGTATCGGAGAAAATCGTGGCTACACCTTC. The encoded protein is CASSIGENRGYTF.